A single sample gave rise to the 9 T cell receptor beta chains below, sequenced in a study of blood T cell repertoires in COVID-19. This table comes from immunoSEQ multiplex PCR, and its TCRdb copy is limited to in-frame clones, with some not included. The sample yields about 95,000 clones, around nine tenths seen once. Sequenced input: peripheral blood. The receptors stem from a woman in her 70s with acute or convalescent COVID-19.

This chain uses TRBV4-2 with TRBJ1-3, with D maybe TRBD1 (5 bases). Trimming took off 7 bases at V and 0 bases at J, with 10 bases between the two ends. The CDR3 contains 14 residues. Germline CDR1 is LGHNA and CDR2 is YNFKEQ. CDR3 amino acids: CASNEQASGNTIYF. The CDR3 DNA reads TGTGCCAGCAACGAACAGGCCTCTGGAAACACCATATATTTT.

V and J are TRBV23-1 and TRBJ2-7, with D hard to call. TRBV23-1 is marked as an open reading frame, function uncertain. V was clipped by 8 bases and J by 2 bases, with 34 bases between them. This CDR3 contains 20 residues. The CDR3 DNA reads TGCGCCAGCCCCCCATTAGTGCGAAACCCCTACACTAATCTAGCCTACGAGCAGTACTTC. Protein product: CASPPLVRNPYTNLAYEQYF.

The rearrangement joins TRBV12-3 or TRBV12-4 to TRBJ1-3; a weak D match, TRBD1 (6 bases). V was trimmed by 3 bases and J by 7 bases, leaving 10 bases between them. The CDR3 spans 13 residues. The DNA of the CDR3 is TGTGCCAGCAGTTTTTATCAGGGGAACACCATATATTTT. This gives the protein CASSFYQGNTIYF.

In this sample, this clone turned up once. The V and J genes are TRBV24-1 and TRBJ2-2, with 7 nucleotides matching TRBD2. The J segment lost 1 base and the V segment lost 1 base, leaving 2 bases of the junction unmatched. CDR1 and CDR2 (germline): KGHDR, SFDVKD. This CDR3 has 16 residues. The CDR3 DNA follows: TGTGCCACCAGTGATTTAACTAGCGAGAACACCGGGGAGCTGTTTTTT. Its protein product is CATSDLTSENTGELFF.

The chain joins TRBV29-1 to TRBJ2-5; 7 bases are a match to TRBD2. Germline V lookup: CDR1 SQVTM, CDR2 ANQGSEA. The V segment lost 6 bases and the J segment 1 base; nucleotides outside the gene matches: 11. The CDR3 has 15 amino acids. This chain's CDR3 is CSVQRLANTQETQYF. CDR3 DNA: TGCAGCGTCCAACGACTAGCAAATACCCAAGAGACCCAGTACTTC.

This clone appeared once. This rearrangement joins TRBV7-2 to TRBJ1-4; D not certain. Trimming took off 3 bases at V and 5 bases at J, with 10 bases between the two ends. The CDR3 is 14 amino acids. The germline V gene has CDR1 SGHTA and CDR2 FQGNSA. The CDR3 DNA reads TGTGCCAGCAGCTTGGCGGGCGGAAATGAAAAACTGTTTTTT. Its translation is CASSLAGGNEKLFF.

The chain has TRBV19 and TRBJ2-1, with TRBD2 identical over 8 bases. Germline CDR1 LNHDA, CDR2 SQIVND (reference sequence). This CDR3 is 16 amino acids long. The V gene end was trimmed by 3 bases and the J gene end by 3 bases; junction bases not matched to a gene: 7. The CDR3 here is CASSISRGRIYNEQFF. In DNA, the CDR3 is TGTGCCAGTAGTATTTCCCGCGGGAGGATCTACAATGAGCAGTTCTTC.

This clone has only a few counts. The CDR3 protein is CASSQTGAIANYGYTF. In DNA, the CDR3 is TGTGCCAGCTCCCAGACAGGGGCCATAGCTAACTATGGCTACACCTTC. The V gene is TRBV6-4, the J gene TRBJ1-2; 8 positions match TRBD1. V gave up 8 bases and J gave up 0 bases; unmatched junction bases: 11. The germline CDR1 and CDR2 sequences are MRHNA and SNTAGT. CDR3 length: 16 amino acids.

The rearrangement joins TRBV5-6 to TRBJ1-2; D not certain. The CDR3 spans 13 residues. CDR1 is SGHDT and CDR2 is YYEEEE in the germline V gene. Trimming stripped 4 bases from V and 8 bases from J, with 15 bases between. CDR3 sequence (DNA): TGTGCCAGCAGCCCCCCGAGTGGGGAGGGCTACACCTTC. Encoded protein: CASSPPSGEGYTF. The full variable domain, rest sourced from reference TRBV5-6 and TRBJ1-2, is DAGVTQSPTHLIKTRGQQVTLRCSPKSGHDTVSWYQQALGQGPQFIFQYYEEEERQRGNFPDRFSGHQFPNYSSELNVNALLLGDSALYLCASSPPSGEGYTFGSGTRLTVV.